A single sample is the source of the 2 T cell receptor beta chains below, sequenced in a study of breast tumors, draining lymph nodes, adjacent tissues. The lymph nodes were axillary draining lymph nodes from breast cancer patients. TCRdb recomputed calls from the multiplex PCR reads with MiXCR, one row per CDR3 protein. The sample includes some 100,000 distinct CDR3 sequences, over 20% of them seen just once. Sequencing was carried out using axillary lymph node tissue. Receptors originate from a female donor with breast cancer. Some clones in this sample may be carry-over from other donors' samples.

The J gene is TRBJ2-3, the V gene TRBV9; the D gene is possibly TRBD2 (6 bases). In germline, CDR1 is SGDLS, CDR2 YYNGEE. Trimming removed 3 bases from V and 3 bases from J, with 8 bases in between. This CDR3 comprises 13 residues. CDR3 nucleotide sequence: TGTGCCAGCAGCGAGGCGGGGACAGATACGCAGTATTTT. It encodes CASSEAGTDTQYF.

This chain links TRBV6-6 with TRBJ2-1; tentatively, D is TRBD2 (6 bases). With 2 bases removed from V and 10 bases from J, the gap between germline ends came to 21 bases. This CDR3 region has 16 residues. In germline, CDR1 is MNHNY, CDR2 SVGAGI (reference sequence). The CDR3 sequence is CASSYGGVQGVREQFF. DNA of the CDR3: TGTGCCAGCAGTTACGGCGGGGTTCAGGGAGTACGGGAGCAGTTCTTC.